The entry below gives a single T cell receptor beta chain sequence along with its context. Only in-frame clones appear in the TCRdb table, and some are missing; sequencing was by immunoSEQ multiplex PCR. The table lists approximately 760,000 clones, 70% to 90% of them singletons. The data were taken from a study of shared T cell receptors in the human thymus. The same sample was also studied in work on human thymus T cells. This second study notes: Having corrective surgery for congenital heart defects, healthy Finnish infants were the ones who donated. Thymic and blood repertoires showed apparently biased V and J gene usage.

Input material: thymocytes. The source of this sequence is a girl in the first two years of life with a congenital heart defect.

CDR3 in amino acids: CASSPPSLGIGDYGYTF. The CDR3, as DNA: TGCGCCAGCAGCCCCCCTTCGTTAGGCATCGGGGACTATGGCTACACCTTC. The genes are TRBV4-1 and TRBJ1-2; D not resolved. Between the trimmed V and J ends, which lost 4 bases and 3 bases, there was a span of 21 bases. The CDR3 has 17 amino acids. CDR1 is MGHRA and CDR2 is YSYEKL in the germline V gene.